The entry below describes one T cell receptor (beta chain). The count of this clone is one. The antigen it binds to is not known. There are no base qualities to consult, and no much larger clone falls within one base. The data derive from a study of cytomegalovirus exposure and HLA in healthy donors (dated by TCRdb to between 2016 and 2019). At the level of the whole study: According to an earlier analysis of around 600 of the donors, some 180 million T cells yielded 117 million unique TCR beta sequences and about 300 Gb of sequence data. An early release that covered about 640 HLA-typed donors contained approximately 300 gigabases of sequencing data and 80 million or so unique TCR sequences. Among the roughly 410 genotyped donors, approximately 82% belonged to the genetic ancestry cluster associated with self-reported Caucasian donors. The study aimed to test whether cataloging public T cell receptors could reveal signatures of past pathogen exposure. The study used immunosequencing to profile the T cell repertoires of approximately 640 subjects and linked those repertoires to cytomegalovirus serostatus. A separate validation cohort of over a hundred different subjects was used in addition to the approximately 670-subject first cohort. High-throughput TCR immunosequencing, statistical association of individual TCRs with disease status, and machine learning were combined to predict cytomegalovirus infection status. In a later analysis, previously published TCR beta repertoires from some 640 donors were re-analyzed and high-resolution HLA genotyping was added so that TCR occurrence patterns could be studied. The later analysis used no new phenotypic data to find candidate immune exposures, relying instead on TCR beta sequences and their occurrence across donors. An earlier analysis of several hundred of the donors applied high-throughput TCR beta sequencing to assess whether each TCR beta V gene segment acted as functional or pseudogenic. Donor age, sex, ethnicity and CMV serostatus were compiled alongside the repertoire data. In a later genetic analysis, genome-wide SNP genotypes for about 65% of the roughly 670 donors were used, and that subset was treated as a discovery cohort. All discovery cohort repertoires had been generated on a single sequencing platform. Class I and class II HLA loci were covered by the typing at four-digit resolution. The number of typed donors differed by locus: roughly 629-640 for A, B, C, DRB1 and DQB1; 522 for DQA1; over 600 for DPA1; and around 450 for DPB1. Roughly 5 DR-DQ haplotypes were treated as single units for association and clustering because of strong linkage in the cohort. Among 300 to 500 genotyped donors of the cohort, an average of roughly 230,000 unique TCR beta nucleotide sequences was sequenced per donor, of which roughly 17% were non-productive.

The full study reports these points: The study listed 150 to 200 TCR beta chains as associated with cytomegalovirus. V-gene and J-gene trimming of TCR beta chains was associated with a missense DCLRE1C variant in a later genetic analysis, and the association was replicated in an independent cohort. Because counts were too low, roughly 17 rarely observed V segments, including chromosome 9 orphons, were left out of the earlier analysis of approximately 500 of the donors. Assigning TCR associations to individual alleles was difficult when HLA alleles, especially DR and DQ, strongly co-occurred. A further reported finding was that TCR beta sequences accurately predicted the HLA-A and HLA-B alleles for most subjects in the first cohort. An earlier analysis of approximately 570 of the donors showed that most TCR beta V segments appeared in productive rearrangements either about 87% or about 30% of the time, which broadly matched IMGT annotations. Cytomegalovirus status was reported to be diagnosed by the classifier with high specificity and sensitivity in both the original and validation cohorts. In vitro tests confirmed that a few of the cytomegalovirus-associated TCR beta chains recognize cytomegalovirus antigens. Because the 87-base-pair reads could not distinguish some IMGT-functional V segments, including TRBV6-2 and TRBV6-3, those segments were excluded. This cohort had only TCR beta chains sequenced, and the lack of alpha or paired-chain data limited which features could be detected. Compared with equally common non-associated chains, HLA-associated TCR beta chains in a later analysis were more clonally expanded and had lower generation probabilities. CMV serostatus was the only immune exposure information available for the cohort. Linkage disequilibrium might explain the correlated functional status among segregating V segments, but an unknown experimental factor could not be ruled out. In a later analysis, several top co-occurrence clusters were reported to appear linked to parvovirus B19, influenza, CMV and Epstein-Barr virus. A later genetic analysis reported fewer N-insertions in productive TCRs among donors in an Asian-associated ancestry cluster than the approximately 670-donor mean. A later analysis found that most CMV-associated TCR beta chains appeared HLA-restricted, with HLA associations seemingly driven largely by CMV exposure. Because HLA typing was unavailable for some donors at each locus, only the typed subset was used in association tests. At a false discovery rate of 0.05, a later analysis linked 15,000 to 20,000 TCR beta sequences to specific HLA alleles. It was suggested by the authors that the approach could potentially be generalized to other disease states and immunological phenotypes. A cluster of highly shared sequence variants was judged likely to be a technical artifact of the sequencing pipeline. Most TCR sequences were observed very rarely across donors, whereas some public TCRs were present in many individuals. The presence/absence analyses assumed that sequencing depth was roughly uniform across donors, and that assumption may not be true. In a later analysis, TCR association rates were found to vary across HLA loci, with the most associated TCRs seen for DRB1 alleles and the fewest for HLA-C alleles.

The cohort comprised 710 or so healthy bone marrow donors. Cohort members were all nominally healthy when sampled, although unrecorded immune exposures were likely present. The donor was CMV seropositive and belonged to the group of 250 to 300 seropositive cohort members. Every donor gave a peripheral blood sample, and the peripheral blood mononuclear cells from that sample were used for TCR beta sequencing. The Qiagen DNeasy Blood Extraction Kit was used to extract genomic DNA from the blood cell samples. V sheds 8 bases and J sheds 2 bases, leaving 10 bases between their ends. The CDR3, cysteine through phenylalanine, is 13 amino acids long. Just CDR3 DNA is preserved here, 39 bases in frame from base 1. CDR1 LNHDA and CDR2 SQIVND were looked up in the germline V gene (reference sequence). Library preparation employed the immunoSEQ multiplex PCR assay. For the multiplex PCR, a mixture combining 60 forward primers for TCR Vbeta segments and 13 reverse primers for TCR Jbeta segments was used. A multiplex PCR assay on genomic DNA amplified the CDR3 region of rearranged TCR beta genes. The Illumina HiSeq System was used to sequence the amplified TCR beta libraries as 87-base-pair reads. Regarding the original processing steps: A later analysis counted some 80 million unique TCR beta chains across the 666 repertoires, and 9 million to 14 million of these chains were shared by at least two donors. A nearest-neighbor algorithm error-corrected the raw reads and collapsed the reads into unique sequences, merging closely related sequences to remove PCR and sequencing errors. CDR3 sequences were aligned to IMGT reference sequences to assign V, D and J gene segments. For a sequence to be retained, a match of at least six nucleotides was required to both a V gene segment and a J gene segment. Rearrangements were classified as productive when the CDR3 lacked stop codons and remained in frame with V and J, and all other rearrangements were classified as non-productive. CDR3 was defined according to IMGT convention as the region running from the second conserved V-encoded cysteine to the conserved J-encoded phenylalanine. The earlier analysis of a few hundred of the donors excluded sequences that lacked an unambiguous match to a single V gene segment. In an earlier analysis of approximately 500 of the donors, a V segment was called functional when productive rearrangements were above 56.7%, and segregating when the standard deviation between donors exceeded 5%. A statistical classification framework was built for diagnosing cytomegalovirus status from the catalog of TCR beta chain sequences. In a later analysis, TCR nucleotide sequences were compared against IMGT/GENE-DB human TR gene sequences so that V and J genes could be assigned. Using the TCRdist pipeline, a later analysis assigned CDR3 sequences along with most-parsimonious VDJ recombination scenarios. A later analysis defined each TCR beta chain by its CDR3 amino acid sequence plus V-gene family, and excluded reads lacking a unique V-gene family. As a way to deal with suspected cross-contamination and a sequencing artifact, a later analysis dropped under 600 nucleotide sequences that were highly shared and had low generation probability. In a later analysis, a clonal expansion index was calculated for each public chain from normalized within-repertoire ranks of inferred template counts. In a later analysis, generation probabilities were computed using a VDJ recombination model fitted to out-of-frame rearrangements, and the results were checked against IGoR. Hypergeometric tests were used in a later analysis to score TCR-TCR, TCR-HLA and TCR-CMV co-occurrence, with a repertoire-size bias correction applied to the TCR pairs. In a later analysis, false discovery rates were estimated by permuting HLA or CMV assignments 20 times. In a later analysis, co-occurring TCRs were grouped using DBSCAN, and TCRdist sequence similarity was added for clustering within HLA-allele-positive subsets. Repertoires with fewer than 30,000 or more than 120,000 public chains were left out of co-occurrence clustering, as were about 5 repertoires with anomalous nucleotide sharing. TCRdb's version of the immuneACCESS table is confined to in-frame rearrangements and falls short of the full clone set. An unresolved V gene accounts for under half of the shortfall where checked; the remainder is of unknown origin. The D gene and trimming were derived from the DNA, and the V and J assignments and clone size from that table. The sample data list roughly 160,000 clones, and approximately 80% of these were observed just once. The ten largest account for approximately 12% of the sample.

The rearranged chain carries TRBV19 and TRBJ1-3; perhaps TRBD1 is the D gene, with 5 bases matching. Sequenced sample: PBMCs. The source is a man aged 50 to 60 in good health and CMV-seropositive. CDR3 sequence: CASQDTPGNTIYF. At the DNA level, the sequence is TGTGCCAGTCAGGACACCCCTGGAAACACCATATATTTT.